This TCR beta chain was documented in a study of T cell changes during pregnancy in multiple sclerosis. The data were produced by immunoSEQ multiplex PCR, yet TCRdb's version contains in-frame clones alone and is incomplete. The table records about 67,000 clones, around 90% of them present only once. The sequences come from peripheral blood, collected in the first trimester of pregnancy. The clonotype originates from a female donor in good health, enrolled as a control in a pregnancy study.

CDR3 coding DNA: TGTGCCAGCAGCTTGGGGGGAAATCGGGGGTCTGAAGCTTTCTTT. Amino acid sequence: CASSLGGNRGSEAFF. The V call is TRBV5-4, the J call TRBJ1-1; D is perhaps TRBD1 (5 bases). The V gene lost 0 bases and the J gene lost 6 bases, with 15 bases spanning the gap. Germline lookup yields CDR1 SGHNT and CDR2 YYREEE (reference sequence). This CDR3 has 15 amino acids. The entire variable domain, with the rest obtained from reference TRBV5-4 and TRBJ1-1, is as follows: ETGVTQSPTHLIKTRGQQVTLRCSSQSGHNTVSWYQQALGQGPQFIFQYYREEENGRGNFPPRFSGLQFPNYSSELNVNALELDDSALYLCASSLGGNRGSEAFFGQGTRLTVV.